This T cell receptor beta chain came from a study of CD8 T cells in ankylosing spondylitis (TCRdb year 2017). Study-level background: To find TCR variants linked to disease, the study profiled T cell receptor beta repertoires in ankylosing spondylitis patients and healthy donors. Peripheral blood was sampled, and synovial fluid was also collected from ankylosing spondylitis patients. The whole study cohort included 90 to 120 healthy donors and some 27 ankylosing spondylitis patients. Overall study outcomes, separate from this receptor: Some of the motif variants had been reported before in the synovial fluid and blood of reactive arthritis patients, a finding that suggests common disease-initiation mechanisms. Significant enrichment of the disease-linked clones was reported in matched synovial fluid samples from ankylosing spondylitis patients. Blood from ankylosing spondylitis patients appeared to be characterized by a TCR beta motif composed of 7 to 9 highly homologous amino acid variants. A CD8+ phenotype was shown by the disease-linked clones, which were found at relatively low frequencies in peripheral blood.

Points on this clonotype: Its antigen is not yet known. There are no base qualities to consult, and no much larger clone falls within one base.

Instrument on record: Illumina HiSeq 2500. Quantitative 5'-RACE with molecular barcodes was the method used to prepare the TCR beta libraries. Per the authors' processing: To identify disease-linked TCR variants, a new computational method was used, one built on a probabilistic model of VDJ rearrangement. TCRdb ran its own pipeline on the public reads, namely fastp trimming at Q25 and MiXCR clone calling, and kept in-frame beta chains. When rows share a CDR3 protein, they turn into one entry using the most common DNA and genes. In this record, the V and J calls reflect TCRdb's handling and not the investigators' own analysis. The sample includes some 200,000 distinct CDR3 sequences, with approximately 7.4% observed a single time. 11% to 15% of the sample lies in the top ten. From cysteine to phenylalanine, the CDR3 is 15 amino acids long. CDR3 DNA is the only sequence kept; it has 45 bases, read in frame from the first base. Reading the germline V gene gives CDR1 SGHDN and CDR2 FVKESK. From V the trimming removes 7 bases and from J it removes 4 bases, while the gene matches leave 8 bases of the junction unaccounted for.

This clonotype originated in a male donor with ankylosing spondylitis. The sample comprised blood, either unsorted or a sorted T cell fraction (not recorded which). The rearrangement joined TRBV14 to TRBJ2-3; 10 nucleotides in the junction match TRBD2. The base sequence is TGTGCCAGCACAACCGGGACTAGCGTGTCAGATACGCAGTATTTT. Its coded protein is CASTTGTSVSDTQYF.